This T cell receptor (beta chain) is from a study of human T cells and chemical hapten exposure. Points from the study as a whole: Significantly more large CDR3 similarity clusters were formed by expanded TCRs than by controls.

Germline loops: CDR1 LGHDT, CDR2 YNNKEL (reference sequence). Trimming took 4 bases from V and 6 from J, leaving 10 bases between them. The CDR3 is 14 residues long. Concerning this clonotype: The antigen is not known.

Specified time point: patch test 3, about 24 weeks after DPC sensitization. Treatment here: therapeutic diphenylcyclopropenone sensitization with weekly scalp DPC. The template was total RNA from unfractionated whole blood. The study drew its donors from alopecia patients who were 18 to 70 years old and suitable for DPC. TCRdb independently ran MiXCR on the RACE reads; one entry per CDR3 protein. This sample has 40,000 or so distinct CDR3 sequences, with approximately 12% found just once. The material sequenced was whole blood, taken in connection with sensitization to the hapten diphenylcyclopropenone (DPC). The V gene is TRBV3-1, the J gene TRBJ1-6; D gene ambiguous. The source is a woman in her thirties or forties with alopecia areata. Some clones in this sample may be carry-over from other donors' samples. For the CDR3, the DNA is TGTGCCAGCAGCCTTAGACAAGCTAATTCACCCCTCCACTTT. Encoded protein: CASSLRQANSPLHF.